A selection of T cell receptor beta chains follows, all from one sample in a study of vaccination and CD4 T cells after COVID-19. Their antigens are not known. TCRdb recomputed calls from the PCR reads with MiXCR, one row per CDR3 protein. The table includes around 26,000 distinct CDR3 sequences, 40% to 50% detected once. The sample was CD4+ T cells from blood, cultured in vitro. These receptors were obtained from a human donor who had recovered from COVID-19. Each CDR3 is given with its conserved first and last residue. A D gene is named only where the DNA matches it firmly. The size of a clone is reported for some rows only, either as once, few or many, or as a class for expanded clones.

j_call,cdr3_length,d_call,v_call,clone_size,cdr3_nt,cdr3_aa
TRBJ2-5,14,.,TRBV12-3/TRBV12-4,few,TGTGCCAGCAGTTTAAGGCGGCAGCAAGAGACCCAGTACTTC,CASSLRRQQETQYF
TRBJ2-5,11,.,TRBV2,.,TGTGCCAGTCAGGGGCTGGAGACCCAGTACTTC,CASQGLETQYF
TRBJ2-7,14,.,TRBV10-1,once,TGCGCCAGCAGTGCGCTACAGCCCCCCTACGAGCAGTACTTC,CASSALQPPYEQYF
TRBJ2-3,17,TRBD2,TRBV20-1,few,TGCAGTGCTCCCCCAGGGATGTTAGCGGGTGACACAGATACGCAGTATTTT,CSAPPGMLAGDTDTQYF
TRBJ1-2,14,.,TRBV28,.,TGTGCCAGCAGTTTATACGAACAGAACTATGGCTACACCTTC,CASSLYEQNYGYTF
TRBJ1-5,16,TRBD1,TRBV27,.,TGTGCCAGCAGTCGACAGGGGGCGTGGAGCAATCAGCCCCAGCATTTT,CASSRQGAWSNQPQHF
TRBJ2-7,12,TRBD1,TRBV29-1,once,TGCAGCGCCAAACAGGGGCGCTACGAGCAGTACTTC,CSAKQGRYEQYF
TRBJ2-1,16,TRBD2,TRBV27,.,TGTGCCAGCAGCCTCCAAAGGGGCGGGGGTTACAATGAGCAGTTCTTC,CASSLQRGGGYNEQFF
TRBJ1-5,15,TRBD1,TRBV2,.,TGTGCCAGCAGATGGACGACAGGGGCCAATCAGCCCCAGCATTTT,CASRWTTGANQPQHF
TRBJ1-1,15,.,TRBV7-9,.,TGTGCCAGCAGCTTAGCTGAGGGAGTAGATACTGAAGCTTTCTTT,CASSLAEGVDTEAFF
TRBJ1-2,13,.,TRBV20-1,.,TGCAGTGCTAGAGAACCAGGGCCGCACGGCTACACCTTC,CSAREPGPHGYTF
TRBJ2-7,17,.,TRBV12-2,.,TGTGCAAGTCGCTTAGCCTGGTTGGGGACTGGTGACTACGAGCAGTACTTC,CASRLAWLGTGDYEQYF
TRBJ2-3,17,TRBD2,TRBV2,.,TGTGCCAGCAGACCCGGGACTAGCGGATCTAGCACAGATACGCAGTATTTT,CASRPGTSGSSTDTQYF
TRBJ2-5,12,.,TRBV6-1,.,TGTGCCAGCATCCGGGGCGTTGAGACCCAGTACTTC,CASIRGVETQYF
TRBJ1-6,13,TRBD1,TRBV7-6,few,TGTGCCAGCAGGGCTGACAGGGCGTCACCCCTCCACTTT,CASRADRASPLHF
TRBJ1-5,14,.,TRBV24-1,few,TGTGCCACCAGTGATGTACTGAGCAATCAGCCCCAGCATTTT,CATSDVLSNQPQHF
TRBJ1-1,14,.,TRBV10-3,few,TGTGCCATCAGTGAACCGGGTCCGGGCACTGAAGCTTTCTTT,CAISEPGPGTEAFF
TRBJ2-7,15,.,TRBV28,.,TGTGCCAGCAGGACACCGAGCCAGGGATTCCACGAGCAGTACTTC,CASRTPSQGFHEQYF
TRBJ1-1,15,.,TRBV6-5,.,TGTGCCAGCAGTTATGGAAAAGGGGTTGTGACTGAAGCTTTCTTT,CASSYGKGVVTEAFF
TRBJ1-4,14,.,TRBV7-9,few,TGTGCCATCGAATTGGACGGCCTCCGGGAAAAACTGTTTTTT,CAIELDGLREKLFF
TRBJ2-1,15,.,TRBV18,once,TGTGCCAGCTCACCCCCGTCCAGAGAGTACAATGAGCAGTTCTTC,CASSPPSREYNEQFF
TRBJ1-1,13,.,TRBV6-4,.,TGTGCCAGCAGCCGGCTTGTGAACACTGAAGCTTTCTTT,CASSRLVNTEAFF
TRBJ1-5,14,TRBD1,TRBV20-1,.,TGCAGTGCTAGGCCGGGACAGGGGGATCAGCCCCAGCATTTT,CSARPGQGDQPQHF
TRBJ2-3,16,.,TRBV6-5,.,TGTGCCAGCAGTTACTCGTTCGGCAGACCCACAGATACGCAGTATTTT,CASSYSFGRPTDTQYF
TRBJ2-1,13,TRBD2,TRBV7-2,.,TGTGCCAGCAGCTTATACTCGGGAGGAGAGCAGTTCTTC,CASSLYSGGEQFF
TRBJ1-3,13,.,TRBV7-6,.,TGTGCCAGCAGTCGCTTACCGGGAAACACCATATATTTT,CASSRLPGNTIYF
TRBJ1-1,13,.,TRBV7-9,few,TGTGCCAGCAGCTTAAGTAGAAACACTGAAGCTTTCTTT,CASSLSRNTEAFF
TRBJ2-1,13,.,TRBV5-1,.,TGCGCCAGCAGCTTGCCCAATTTGAATGAGCAGTTCTTC,CASSLPNLNEQFF
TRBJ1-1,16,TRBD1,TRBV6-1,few,TGTGCCAGCAGCCGACAGGGGAGGGGCTTGAACACTGAAGCTTTCTTT,CASSRQGRGLNTEAFF
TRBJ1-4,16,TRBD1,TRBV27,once,TGTGCCAGCAGTTTTCCCCGGGACAGGGGAAACGAAAAACTGTTTTTT,CASSFPRDRGNEKLFF
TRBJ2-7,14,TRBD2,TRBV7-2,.,TGTGCCAGCGGTCGGACTAGCGGGAGTTACGAGCAGTACTTC,CASGRTSGSYEQYF
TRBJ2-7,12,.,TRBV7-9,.,TGTGCCAGCAGCTTGACAGGTTTGAGCGAGTACTTC,CASSLTGLSEYF
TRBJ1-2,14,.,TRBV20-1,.,TGCAGTACTAGGGCGGGCGTGACCTCCTATGGCTACACCTTC,CSTRAGVTSYGYTF
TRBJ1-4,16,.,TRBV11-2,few,TGTGCCAGCAGCCAAGATCCAGCGCAAACTAATGAAAAACTGTTTTTT,CASSQDPAQTNEKLFF
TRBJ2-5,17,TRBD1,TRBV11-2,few,TGTGCCAGCAGTCAGTACCGGGACAGGGTGCTTGGAGAGACCCAGTACTTC,CASSQYRDRVLGETQYF
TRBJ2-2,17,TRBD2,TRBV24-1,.,TGTGCCACCAGTGAGGTAGCGGGAGGGCTCGGCACCGGGGAGCTGTTTTTT,CATSEVAGGLGTGELFF
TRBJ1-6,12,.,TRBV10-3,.,TGTGCCATCAGTGAGCCGTCTTCACCCCTCCACTTT,CAISEPSSPLHF
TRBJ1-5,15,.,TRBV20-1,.,TGCAGTGCTTGTGGACAGCTATATAGCAATCAGCCCCAGCATTTT,CSACGQLYSNQPQHF
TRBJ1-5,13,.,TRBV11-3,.,TGTGCCAGCAGCGTAACGGGGGGTCAGCCCCAGCATTTT,CASSVTGGQPQHF
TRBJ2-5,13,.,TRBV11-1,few,TGTGCCAGCAGCTTAGGGGTACAAGAGACCCAGTACTTC,CASSLGVQETQYF
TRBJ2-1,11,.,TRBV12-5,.,TGTGCTAGTGGTTTGGACAATGAGCAGTTCTTT,CASGLDNEQFF
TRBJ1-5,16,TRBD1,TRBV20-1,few,TGCAGTGCTAGAGATCCCGGGACAGGGGGCAGGCAGCCCCAGCATTTT,CSARDPGTGGRQPQHF
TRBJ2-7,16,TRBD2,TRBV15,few,TGTGCCACCAGCAGAGACTGGCGGGGGTTTACCTACGAGCAGTACTTC,CATSRDWRGFTYEQYF
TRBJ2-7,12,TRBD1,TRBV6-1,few,TGTGCCAGCACCAAAGGGGGCCACGAGCAGTACTTC,CASTKGGHEQYF
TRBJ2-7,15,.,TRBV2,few,TGTGCCAGCAGTGTGTCCAGCAGGGGTGAAGACGAGCAGTACTTC,CASSVSSRGEDEQYF
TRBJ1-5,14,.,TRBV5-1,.,TGCGCCAGCAGCTGGGGGGACGGTAATCAGCCCCAGCATTTT,CASSWGDGNQPQHF
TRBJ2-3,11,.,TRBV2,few,TGTGCCAGCCTGCTAACAGATACGCAGTATTTT,CASLLTDTQYF
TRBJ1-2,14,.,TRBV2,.,TGTGCCAGCAGTGGGATAAGGGGGGTGGACGGCTACACCTTC,CASSGIRGVDGYTF
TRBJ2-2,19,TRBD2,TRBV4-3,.,TGCGCCAGCAGCCAAGATTGGGGGACTAGGGGTTCGAGCACCGGGGAGCTGTTTTTT,CASSQDWGTRGSSTGELFF